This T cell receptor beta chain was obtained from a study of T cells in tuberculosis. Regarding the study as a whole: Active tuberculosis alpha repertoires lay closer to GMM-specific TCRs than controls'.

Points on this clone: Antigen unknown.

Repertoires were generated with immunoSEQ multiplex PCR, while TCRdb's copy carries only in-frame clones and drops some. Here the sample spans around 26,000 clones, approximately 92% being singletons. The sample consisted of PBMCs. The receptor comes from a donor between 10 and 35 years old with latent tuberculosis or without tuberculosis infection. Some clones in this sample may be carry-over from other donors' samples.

CDR3 in amino acids: CASGWQTNSPLHF. CDR3 DNA: TGTGCCAGCGGCTGGCAGACAAATTCACCCCTCCACTTT. V is TRBV6-5 and J is TRBJ1-6; D is ambiguous. V was cut by 8 bases and J by 7 bases, with 12 bases left in between. From germline, CDR1 is MNHEY and CDR2 SVGAGI. The CDR3 runs 13 residues.